The text below deals with one T cell receptor (beta chain). This sample was included in a study of blood T cell repertoires in COVID-19. Study at large: PBMCs, B-cell-depleted T cells, or T cells provided the cDNA or gDNA that made up the material.

Germline V gene data show CDR1 as LNHNV and CDR2 as YYDKDF (reference sequence). Losses at the gene ends were 8 bases for V and 2 bases for J; bases not matched to a gene: 14. The CDR3 length is 19 residues. Original processing methods: Researchers report that nucleated cell counts were estimated from reference gene primer amplification. The assay was immunoSEQ multiplex PCR, and TCRdb's table has in-frame clones only and misses some. V, J and clone size are taken as reported in that table, and D and trimming were inferred from the DNA itself. The sample includes 300,000 to 400,000 clones, 80% to 90% of them seen just once.

The TCR originated in a middle-aged woman with acute COVID-19. The rearrangement uses TRBV15 and TRBJ2-1, with 14 nucleotides matching TRBD2. Material: PBMCs or T cells enriched from blood (not recorded which). CDR3 protein: CATGGGRLAGGLTYNEQFF. CDR3 nucleotides: TGTGCCACCGGAGGAGGAAGACTAGCGGGAGGGTTAACCTACAATGAGCAGTTCTTC.